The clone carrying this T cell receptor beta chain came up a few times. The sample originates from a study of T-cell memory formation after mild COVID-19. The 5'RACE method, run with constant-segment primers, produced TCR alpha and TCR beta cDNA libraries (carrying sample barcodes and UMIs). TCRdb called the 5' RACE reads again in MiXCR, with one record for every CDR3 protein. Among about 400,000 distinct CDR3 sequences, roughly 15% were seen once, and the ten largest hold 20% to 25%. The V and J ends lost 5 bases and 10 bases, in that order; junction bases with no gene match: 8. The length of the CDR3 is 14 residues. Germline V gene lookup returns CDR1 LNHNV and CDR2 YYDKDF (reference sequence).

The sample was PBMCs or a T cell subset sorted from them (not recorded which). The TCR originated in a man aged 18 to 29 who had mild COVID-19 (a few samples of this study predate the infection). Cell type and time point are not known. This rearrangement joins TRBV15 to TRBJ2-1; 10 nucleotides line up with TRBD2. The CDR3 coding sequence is TGTGCCACCAGCTCCAGGGCTAGCGGGGGCGAGCAGTTCTTC. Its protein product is CATSSRASGGEQFF.